A selection of T cell receptor beta chains follows, all from one sample in a study of T cell responses to AZD1222 COVID-19 vaccine. The assay was immunoSEQ multiplex PCR, and TCRdb's table has in-frame clones only and misses some. Of about 180,000 clones in the sample, about 88% were seen once. This material consisted of peripheral blood, taken 28 days after the second AZD1222 dose. Receptors were obtained from an adult who received the AZD1222 COVID-19 vaccine. CDR3s include the opening cysteine and the closing phenylalanine or tryptophan. The D gene is left open where the match is weak. The size of a clone is reported for some rows only, either as once, few or many, or as a class for expanded clones.

cdr3_aa | cdr3_nt | d_call | j_call | clone_size | v_call
CADMSADGVGKLFF | TGCGCCGACATGAGTGCAGACGGGGTTGGAAAACTGTTTTTT | - | TRBJ1-4 | - | TRBV23-1
CASSSAGVSEQYF | TGTGCCAGCAGCTCAGCGGGAGTATCTGAGCAGTACTTC | TRBD2 | TRBJ2-7 | - | TRBV7-2
CASSYSSRKTYEQYF | TGTGCCAGCAGTTACTCGAGCCGGAAGACCTACGAGCAGTACTTC | - | TRBJ2-7 | - | TRBV6-5
CAWGQNTEAFF | TGTGCCTGGGGACAGAACACTGAAGCTTTCTTT | - | TRBJ1-1 | - | TRBV30
CASSWGGETQYF | TGTGCCAGCAGCTGGGGTGGGGAGACCCAGTACTTC | - | TRBJ2-5 | - | TRBV7-2
CASRYGSSGANVLTF | TGTGCCAGCAGGTACGGTAGCTCTGGGGCCAACGTCCTGACTTTC | - | TRBJ2-6 | - | TRBV6-2/TRBV6-3
CAISAIQETQYF | TGTGCCATCAGTGCTATACAAGAGACCCAGTACTTC | - | TRBJ2-5 | - | TRBV10-3
CASSKRQSNQPQHF | TGTGCCAGCAGCAAGCGACAGTCCAATCAGCCCCAGCATTTT | - | TRBJ1-5 | once | TRBV5-8
CASSWKRGDTQYF | TGTGCCAGCAGCTGGAAGAGGGGAGATACGCAGTATTTT | - | TRBJ2-3 | once | TRBV5-4
CTSSGRDYKETQYF | TGCACCAGCAGCGGAAGGGACTACAAAGAGACCCAGTACTTC | - | TRBJ2-5 | - | TRBV1
CASSLRLRQFF | TGTGCCAGCAGCCTACGGCTCCGCCAGTTCTTC | - | TRBJ2-1 | - | TRBV28
CASSVATGRGTGELFF | TGTGCCAGCAGCGTAGCTACAGGGAGGGGCACCGGGGAGCTGTTTTTT | - | TRBJ2-2 | - | TRBV9
CASTLGTGRRETQYF | TGTGCCAGTACCCTGGGGACAGGACGGCGGGAGACCCAGTACTTC | TRBD1 | TRBJ2-5 | - | TRBV19
CASSPTDIYEQYF | TGCGCCAGCAGCCCGACAGATATCTACGAGCAGTACTTC | - | TRBJ2-7 | - | TRBV5-1
CASSLDRGLPDTQYF | TGTGCCAGCAGCCTGGACAGGGGGCTCCCAGATACGCAGTATTTT | TRBD1 | TRBJ2-3 | - | TRBV7-2
CASSPTSGRAWEQFF | TGTGCCAGCAGTCCCACTAGCGGGAGGGCCTGGGAGCAGTTCTTC | TRBD2 | TRBJ2-1 | - | TRBV6-5
CASSLVKRTDTQYF | TGTGCCAGCAGCTTAGTTAAGCGGACAGATACGCAGTATTTT | - | TRBJ2-3 | - | TRBV7-9
CASSIATGAYNEQFF | TGTGCCAGTAGTATAGCGACAGGAGCTTACAATGAGCAGTTCTTC | - | TRBJ2-1 | - | TRBV19
CASSGTGTTYLPQHF | TGTGCCAGCAGTGGCACGGGGACGACCTACCTTCCCCAGCATTTT | - | TRBJ1-5 | - | TRBV2
CASSLSLAGELFF | TGTGCCAGCAGCTTAAGCTTGGCCGGGGAGCTGTTTTTT | - | TRBJ2-2 | - | TRBV11-3
CASSLGAYNEQFF | TGCGCCAGCAGCCTGGGGGCCTACAATGAGCAGTTCTTC | - | TRBJ2-1 | - | TRBV5-1
CASRKQDSQETQYF | TGTGCCAGCAGGAAACAGGATTCACAAGAGACCCAGTACTTC | - | TRBJ2-5 | - | TRBV7-3
CASSLDRGDEKLFF | TGCGCCAGCAGCCTTGACAGGGGGGACGAAAAACTGTTTTTT | TRBD1 | TRBJ1-4 | - | TRBV5-1
CSVPPPRGRGYTF | TGCAGCGTCCCCCCACCCCGGGGGAGAGGCTACACCTTC | - | TRBJ1-2 | - | TRBV29-1
CASSLSRLSNTEAFF | TGTGCCAGCAGTTTATCGAGACTATCTAACACTGAAGCTTTCTTT | - | TRBJ1-1 | - | TRBV27
CATSDSGTANYGYTF | TGTGCCACCAGTGATTCCGGGACAGCGAACTATGGCTACACCTTC | TRBD1 | TRBJ1-2 | - | TRBV24-1
CASSIQGGEQYF | TGTGCCAGCAGCATACAGGGAGGCGAGCAGTACTTC | - | TRBJ2-7 | - | TRBV5-4
CASSLEGGVGGYTF | TGCGCCAGCAGCTTGGAGGGAGGAGTGGGGGGCTACACCTTC | - | TRBJ1-2 | once | TRBV5-1
CASSLDSPLHF | TGTGCCAGCAGTTTAGATTCACCCCTCCACTTT | - | TRBJ1-6 | - | TRBV28
CASTRGGYYGYTF | TGTGCCAGTACCCGAGGGGGCTACTATGGCTACACCTTC | TRBD1 | TRBJ1-2 | - | TRBV19
CASSRDASNYGYTF | TGCGCCAGCAGCCGAGACGCAAGTAACTATGGCTACACCTTC | - | TRBJ1-2 | - | TRBV5-1
CASSPPGGDITGELFF | TGTGCCAGCAGCCCCCCCGGAGGGGATATCACCGGGGAGCTGTTTTTT | - | TRBJ2-2 | - | TRBV7-6
CASRATGTDTQYF | TGTGCCAGCCGTGCGACGGGGACAGATACGCAGTATTTT | - | TRBJ2-3 | - | TRBV27
CASTLTSGRAGGEQYF | TGTGCCAGCACCTTGACTAGCGGGAGGGCCGGCGGCGAGCAGTACTTC | TRBD2 | TRBJ2-7 | - | TRBV6-4
CASSLYSPNQPQHF | TGTGCCAGCAGCTTGTATAGCCCGAATCAGCCCCAGCATTTT | - | TRBJ1-5 | - | TRBV5-6
CASILSGSSYNEQFF | TGTGCCAGCATTCTTAGCGGGAGCTCCTACAATGAGCAGTTCTTC | TRBD2 | TRBJ2-1 | - | TRBV2
CASSYSRGRRLGYTF | TGTGCCAGCAGTTACTCGAGAGGAAGGCGTCTTGGCTACACCTTC | - | TRBJ1-2 | - | TRBV6-5
CASSQGLADYQETQYF | TGTGCCAGCAGCCAAGGACTAGCGGATTATCAAGAGACCCAGTACTTC | - | TRBJ2-5 | - | TRBV21-1
CASSLSGFTDTQYF | TGTGCCAGTAGCCTGTCGGGATTCACAGATACGCAGTATTTT | - | TRBJ2-3 | - | TRBV19
CASSFKTGTEAFF | TGTGCCAGCAGCTTCAAAACAGGGACTGAAGCTTTCTTT | - | TRBJ1-1 | - | TRBV7-3
CASSYSKEAFF | TGTGCCAGCAGCTACTCGAAGGAAGCTTTCTTT | - | TRBJ1-1 | - | TRBV7-9
CASSRGRFGGEQYF | TGTGCCAGCAGTAGGGGTCGGTTTGGAGGCGAGCAGTACTTC | - | TRBJ2-7 | once | TRBV25-1
CASSLGTGVETQYF | TGTGCCAGCAGCCTCGGGACAGGGGTGGAGACCCAGTACTTC | TRBD1 | TRBJ2-5 | - | TRBV7-3
CASTQGGGTNEKLFF | TGTGCCAGCACCCAAGGTGGGGGTACTAATGAAAAACTGTTTTTT | - | TRBJ1-4 | - | TRBV28
CASSLAYEQFF | TGTGCCAGCAGCTTAGCGTATGAGCAGTTCTTC | - | TRBJ2-1 | - | TRBV7-9
CASSLGVTSGRPNEQFF | TGCGCCAGCAGCTTGGGGGTGACTAGCGGGAGACCCAATGAGCAGTTCTTC | TRBD2 | TRBJ2-1 | - | TRBV5-1
CASSLDRSVTQYF | TGTGCCAGCAGCTTGGATAGGTCCGTTACGCAGTATTTT | - | TRBJ2-3 | - | TRBV5-5
CASKAGARTEAFF | TGTGCCAGCAAAGCAGGGGCCAGAACTGAAGCTTTCTTT | - | TRBJ1-1 | - | TRBV28
CARGLDKNIQYF | TGTGCCAGAGGACTAGACAAAAACATTCAGTACTTC | TRBD2 | TRBJ2-4 | - | TRBV2
CASTGPEEATEAFF | TGTGCCAGCACTGGACCGGAGGAAGCGACTGAAGCTTTCTTT | - | TRBJ1-1 | - | TRBV6-4
CASSSGLAGDEQYF | TGTGCCAGCAGCTCGGGCCTAGCTGGGGACGAGCAGTACTTC | - | TRBJ2-7 | - | TRBV7-3
CASSSLQGAGKQPQHF | TGTGCCAGCAGTTCACTACAGGGGGCAGGGAAACAGCCCCAGCATTTT | TRBD1 | TRBJ1-5 | - | TRBV27
CASRVDTEAFF | TGTGCCAGCAGGGTTGACACTGAAGCTTTCTTT | - | TRBJ1-1 | - | TRBV28
CASSTRSDVYNSPLHF | TGTGCCAGCAGCACAAGGTCAGACGTCTATAATTCACCCCTCCACTTT | - | TRBJ1-6 | - | TRBV28
CASSIAGGPSSYNEQFF | TGTGCCAGTAGTATAGCGGGAGGGCCGAGCTCCTACAATGAGCAGTTCTTC | TRBD2 | TRBJ2-1 | - | TRBV19
CASSSRSVAGGAEQFF | TGTGCCAGCAGTTCCCGGTCGGTAGCGGGAGGGGCTGAGCAGTTCTTC | TRBD2 | TRBJ2-1 | - | TRBV27
CAIEIKRRRTDTQYF | TGTGCCATAGAAATAAAGAGACGACGAACAGATACGCAGTATTTT | - | TRBJ2-3 | - | TRBV3-1/TRBV3-2
CATSDWRGQGNQPQHF | TGTGCCACCAGTGATTGGAGGGGACAGGGCAATCAGCCCCAGCATTTT | TRBD1 | TRBJ1-5 | - | TRBV24-1
CATSYGDTQYF | TGTGCCACCAGTTATGGAGATACGCAGTATTTT | - | TRBJ2-3 | - | TRBV24-1
CASSVAQATNEKLFF | TGTGCCAGCAGCGTAGCGCAAGCAACTAATGAAAAACTGTTTTTT | - | TRBJ1-4 | - | TRBV9